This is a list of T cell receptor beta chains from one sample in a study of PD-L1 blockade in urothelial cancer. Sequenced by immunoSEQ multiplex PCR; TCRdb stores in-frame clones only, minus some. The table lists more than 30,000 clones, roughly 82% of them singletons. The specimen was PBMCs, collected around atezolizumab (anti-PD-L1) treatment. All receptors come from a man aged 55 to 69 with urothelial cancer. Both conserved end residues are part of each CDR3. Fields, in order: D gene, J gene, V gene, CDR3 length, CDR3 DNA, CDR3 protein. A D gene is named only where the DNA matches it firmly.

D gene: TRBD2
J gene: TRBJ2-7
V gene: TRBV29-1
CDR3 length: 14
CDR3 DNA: TGCAGCGTTCTGGGGGTAGCGGGGGTCTACGAGCAGTACTTC
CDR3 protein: CSVLGVAGVYEQYF

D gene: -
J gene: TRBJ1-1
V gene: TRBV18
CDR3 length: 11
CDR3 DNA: TGTGCCAGCTCACCGCGTGCTGAAGCTTTCTTT
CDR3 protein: CASSPRAEAFF

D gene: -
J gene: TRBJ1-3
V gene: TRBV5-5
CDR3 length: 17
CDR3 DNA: TGTGCCAGCAGCTTGGTGGGCAGGCCGAGCTCTGGAAACACCATATATTTT
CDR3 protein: CASSLVGRPSSGNTIYF

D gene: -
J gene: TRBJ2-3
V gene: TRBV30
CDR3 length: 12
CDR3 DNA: TGTGCCTGGAGTACCGGGACTGATACGCAGTATTTT
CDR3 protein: CAWSTGTDTQYF

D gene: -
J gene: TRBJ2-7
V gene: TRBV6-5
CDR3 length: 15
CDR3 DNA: TGTGCCAGCACCGAGACTAGATCGAGCTCCTACGAGCAGTACTTC
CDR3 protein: CASTETRSSSYEQYF

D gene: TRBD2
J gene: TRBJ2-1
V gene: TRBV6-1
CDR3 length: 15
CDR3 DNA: TGTGCCAGCAGCACTAGCGGCTCCCTCGGGAATGAGCAGTTCTTC
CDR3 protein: CASSTSGSLGNEQFF

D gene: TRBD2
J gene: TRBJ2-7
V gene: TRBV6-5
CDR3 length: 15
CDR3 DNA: TGTGCCAGCAGAAAACTGGGACTAGGGGCCTACGAGCAGTACTTC
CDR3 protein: CASRKLGLGAYEQYF

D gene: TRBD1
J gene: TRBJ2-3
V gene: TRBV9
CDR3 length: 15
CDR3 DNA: TGTGCCAGCAGCTCTTACAGGGGTATGGCAGATACGCAGTATTTT
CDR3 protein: CASSSYRGMADTQYF

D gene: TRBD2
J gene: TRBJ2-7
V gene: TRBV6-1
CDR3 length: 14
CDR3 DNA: TGTGCCAGCAGAATAGCGGGAGGACCCTTGAAGCAGTACTTC
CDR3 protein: CASRIAGGPLKQYF

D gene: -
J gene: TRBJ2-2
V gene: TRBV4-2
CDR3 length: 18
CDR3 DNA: TGTGCCAGCAGCCAAGTAGTGGCGGGGGCAACATACACCGGGGAGCTGTTTTTT
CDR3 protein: CASSQVVAGATYTGELFF

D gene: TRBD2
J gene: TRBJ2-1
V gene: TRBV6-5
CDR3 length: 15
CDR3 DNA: TGTGCCAGCAGAGAGACTAGCGGGACATACAATGAGCAGTTCTTC
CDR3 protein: CASRETSGTYNEQFF

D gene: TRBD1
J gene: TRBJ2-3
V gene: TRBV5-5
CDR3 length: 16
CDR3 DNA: TGTGCCAGCAGCTTGAGGACAGGGGGCTTCACAGATACGCAGTATTTT
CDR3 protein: CASSLRTGGFTDTQYF